This T cell receptor (beta chain) was recorded in a study of metastatic and nonmetastatic thyroid tumors. TCRdb re-analyzed the PCR reads through MiXCR. Counted here are some 19,000 clones, around a third occurring once; the ten biggest clones make up 20% to 25%. Germline V gives CDR1 LNHDA, CDR2 SQIVND (reference sequence). This CDR3 has 19 residues. The V gene end was trimmed by 3 bases and the J gene end by 4 bases; junction bases not matched to a gene: 15. This clone was recorded only once. Each patient went into thyroid surgery without having received any treatment. The source is a female donor with papillary thyroid cancer or a benign thyroid nodule (not recorded which). Some clones in this sample may be carry-over from other donors' samples. Sequencing was performed on adjacent normal tissue. The chain is built from TRBV19 and TRBJ1-5, with 10 bases that match TRBD1. This CDR3 is CASSIGPGQGRMWNQPQHF. Here the CDR3 DNA reads TGTGCCAGTAGTATCGGACCGGGACAGGGGCGTATGTGGAATCAGCCCCAGCATTTT.